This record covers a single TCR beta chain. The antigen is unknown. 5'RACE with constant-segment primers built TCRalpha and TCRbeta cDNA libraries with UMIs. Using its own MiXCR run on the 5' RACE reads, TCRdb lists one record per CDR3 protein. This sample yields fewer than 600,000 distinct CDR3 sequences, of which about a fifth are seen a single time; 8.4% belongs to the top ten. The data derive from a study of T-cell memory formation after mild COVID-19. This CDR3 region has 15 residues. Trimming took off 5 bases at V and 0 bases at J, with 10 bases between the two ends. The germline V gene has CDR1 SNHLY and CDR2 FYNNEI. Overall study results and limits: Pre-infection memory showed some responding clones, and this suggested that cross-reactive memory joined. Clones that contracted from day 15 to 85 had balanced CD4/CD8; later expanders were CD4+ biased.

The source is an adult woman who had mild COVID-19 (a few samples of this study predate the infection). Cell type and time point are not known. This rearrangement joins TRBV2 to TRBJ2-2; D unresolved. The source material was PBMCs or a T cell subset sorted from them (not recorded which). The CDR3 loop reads CASSHMLSNTGELFF. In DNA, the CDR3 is TGTGCCAGCAGTCACATGCTATCGAACACCGGGGAGCTGTTTTTT.